A selection of T cell receptor beta chains follows, all from one sample in a study of T cells in Graves' hyperthyroidism and ophthalmopathy. TCRdb analysed the multiplex PCR reads with MiXCR anew, one entry per CDR3 protein. The table shows about 600,000 distinct CDR3 sequences, with more than 15% occurring only once. Sequenced sample: blood. The receptors derive from a woman in her thirties or forties with Graves' ophthalmopathy. Both conserved end residues are part of each CDR3. The order of the fields is CDR3 protein, CDR3 DNA, D gene, V gene, clone size, J gene. A D gene is named only where the DNA matches it firmly. Not all rows give a size; the values are once, few, many and, for expanded clones, a class.

CDR3 protein: CASSQDGLREETQYF; CDR3 DNA: TGCGCCAGCAGCCAAGACGGCCTGAGGGAAGAGACCCAGTACTTC; D gene: .; V gene: TRBV4-1; clone size: .; J gene: TRBJ2-5
CDR3 protein: CSAARDRGTTNEKLFF; CDR3 DNA: TGCAGTGCTGCCCGGGACAGGGGCACAACTAATGAAAAACTGTTTTTT; D gene: TRBD1; V gene: TRBV20-1; clone size: few; J gene: TRBJ1-4
CDR3 protein: CASSVGGDGYTF; CDR3 DNA: TGTGCCAGCAGTGTCGGGGGCGACGGCTACACCTTC; D gene: .; V gene: TRBV6-1; clone size: few; J gene: TRBJ1-2
CDR3 protein: CASRNSGQNIQYF; CDR3 DNA: TGTGCCAGCAGGAATAGCGGTCAAAACATTCAGTACTTC; D gene: .; V gene: TRBV2; clone size: many; J gene: TRBJ2-4
CDR3 protein: CASSLQLTGELFF; CDR3 DNA: TGCGCCAGCAGCTTACAGCTGACCGGGGAGCTGTTTTTT; D gene: .; V gene: TRBV5-1; clone size: many; J gene: TRBJ2-2
CDR3 protein: CAWSVLRSDTEAFF; CDR3 DNA: TGTGCCTGGAGTGTACTTCGTTCGGACACTGAAGCTTTCTTT; D gene: .; V gene: TRBV30; clone size: many; J gene: TRBJ1-1
CDR3 protein: CASSLDNRGSWETQYF; CDR3 DNA: TGCGCCAGCAGCTTGGATAACAGGGGGAGTTGGGAGACCCAGTACTTC; D gene: TRBD1; V gene: TRBV5-1; clone size: many; J gene: TRBJ2-5
CDR3 protein: CASSSLAGVTDTQYF; CDR3 DNA: TGTGCCAGCAGTTCCCTAGCGGGGGTCACAGATACGCAGTATTTT; D gene: TRBD2; V gene: TRBV27; clone size: many; J gene: TRBJ2-3
CDR3 protein: CASSNRMGNNEQFF; CDR3 DNA: TGTGCCAGCAGCAACCGAATGGGAAACAATGAGCAGTTCTTC; D gene: .; V gene: TRBV3-1; clone size: few; J gene: TRBJ2-1
CDR3 protein: CASSLNGEHGYTF; CDR3 DNA: TGCGCCAGCAGCTTGAACGGGGAGCATGGCTACACCTTC; D gene: .; V gene: TRBV5-1; clone size: .; J gene: TRBJ1-2
CDR3 protein: CASSESYLQTQYF; CDR3 DNA: TGTGCCAGCAGTGAATCCTATCTACAGACCCAGTACTTC; D gene: .; V gene: TRBV2; clone size: many; J gene: TRBJ2-5
CDR3 protein: CSARDTGTGGYEQYF; CDR3 DNA: TGCAGTGCTAGAGATACCGGGACAGGGGGCTACGAGCAGTACTTC; D gene: TRBD1; V gene: TRBV20-1; clone size: many; J gene: TRBJ2-7
CDR3 protein: CASSAQTSANNEQFF; CDR3 DNA: TGTGCCAGTAGTGCCCAGACTAGCGCTAACAATGAGCAGTTCTTC; D gene: TRBD2; V gene: TRBV19; clone size: few; J gene: TRBJ2-1
CDR3 protein: CASLPRVAWETQYF; CDR3 DNA: TGTGCCAGCCTCCCCAGGGTGGCGTGGGAGACCCAGTACTTC; D gene: .; V gene: TRBV9; clone size: .; J gene: TRBJ2-5
CDR3 protein: CAWQSGGMNTEAFF; CDR3 DNA: TGTGCCTGGCAATCCGGGGGGATGAACACTGAAGCTTTCTTT; D gene: .; V gene: TRBV30; clone size: many; J gene: TRBJ1-1
CDR3 protein: CASSQGDSRDTQYF; CDR3 DNA: TGTGCCAGCAGCCAGGGGGACTCGCGGGATACGCAGTATTTT; D gene: .; V gene: TRBV7-8; clone size: many; J gene: TRBJ2-3
CDR3 protein: CASSLWTGDEQYF; CDR3 DNA: TGCGCCAGCAGCCTCTGGACAGGGGACGAGCAGTACTTC; D gene: TRBD1; V gene: TRBV5-1; clone size: few; J gene: TRBJ2-7
CDR3 protein: CASSRGRGTSVTGELFF; CDR3 DNA: TGTGCCAGCAGCAGGGGTCGAGGGACCTCGGTCACCGGGGAGCTGTTTTTT; D gene: .; V gene: TRBV7-3; clone size: .; J gene: TRBJ2-2
CDR3 protein: CSAPRRYEQYF; CDR3 DNA: TGCAGTGCCCCCAGGCGTTACGAGCAGTACTTC; D gene: .; V gene: TRBV20-1; clone size: .; J gene: TRBJ2-7
CDR3 protein: CASTITGQGVAGELFF; CDR3 DNA: TGTGCCAGCACTATAACCGGGCAGGGGGTCGCCGGGGAGCTGTTTTTT; D gene: TRBD1; V gene: TRBV6-1; clone size: .; J gene: TRBJ2-2
CDR3 protein: CASSSGGLRPQHF; CDR3 DNA: TGTGCCAGCAGCTCCGGGGGTCTGAGGCCCCAGCATTTT; D gene: .; V gene: TRBV6-1; clone size: many; J gene: TRBJ1-5
CDR3 protein: CASSPDSLQLYGYTF; CDR3 DNA: TGTGCCAGCAGTCCGGACAGCCTCCAACTTTATGGCTACACCTTC; D gene: .; V gene: TRBV28; clone size: many; J gene: TRBJ1-2
CDR3 protein: CASSFYLGTDQETQYF; CDR3 DNA: TGTGCCAGCAGCTTCTATCTTGGGACAGACCAAGAGACCCAGTACTTC; D gene: TRBD1; V gene: TRBV5-5; clone size: few; J gene: TRBJ2-5
CDR3 protein: CAISDRVLPQGRSGNTIYF; CDR3 DNA: TGTGCCATCAGTGATCGGGTGCTACCCCAAGGTCGCTCTGGAAACACCATATATTTT; D gene: .; V gene: TRBV10-3; clone size: .; J gene: TRBJ1-3
CDR3 protein: CASRPTSGSSNTQYF; CDR3 DNA: TGTGCCAGCAGACCGACTAGCGGGAGCTCGAATACGCAGTATTTT; D gene: TRBD2; V gene: TRBV12-3/TRBV12-4; clone size: few; J gene: TRBJ2-3
CDR3 protein: CASSQDGTDGGLSYEQYF; CDR3 DNA: TGCGCCAGCAGCCAAGACGGGACGGACGGAGGGTTATCCTACGAGCAGTACTTC; D gene: .; V gene: TRBV4-1; clone size: few; J gene: TRBJ2-7
CDR3 protein: CASTPGTGTGELFF; CDR3 DNA: TGCGCCAGCACCCCTGGGACAGGGACCGGGGAGCTGTTTTTT; D gene: TRBD1; V gene: TRBV10-2; clone size: few; J gene: TRBJ2-2
CDR3 protein: CASSSTPGGYTF; CDR3 DNA: TGTGCCAGCAGTTCCACTCCGGGGGGCTACACCTTC; D gene: .; V gene: TRBV28; clone size: many; J gene: TRBJ1-2
CDR3 protein: CASSLSRANTEAFF; CDR3 DNA: TGTGCCAGCAGTTTAAGTAGGGCGAACACTGAAGCTTTCTTT; D gene: .; V gene: TRBV12-3/TRBV12-4; clone size: few; J gene: TRBJ1-1
CDR3 protein: CASSRISGRVSQETQYF; CDR3 DNA: TGCGCCAGCAGCCGCATTAGCGGGAGGGTGAGTCAAGAGACCCAGTACTTC; D gene: TRBD2; V gene: TRBV4-1; clone size: .; J gene: TRBJ2-5
CDR3 protein: CASMEQGNQPQHF; CDR3 DNA: TGTGCCAGTATGGAACAGGGAAATCAGCCCCAGCATTTT; D gene: .; V gene: TRBV19; clone size: .; J gene: TRBJ1-5
CDR3 protein: CASSEESGQTYGYTF; CDR3 DNA: TGTGCCAGCAGTGAAGAAAGTGGCCAGACCTATGGCTACACCTTC; D gene: .; V gene: TRBV11-2; clone size: .; J gene: TRBJ1-2
CDR3 protein: CASSLLQGPSGYTF; CDR3 DNA: TGTGCCAGCAGCTTATTACAGGGTCCTTCCGGCTACACCTTC; D gene: .; V gene: TRBV7-8; clone size: few; J gene: TRBJ1-2
CDR3 protein: CASWDGAEAFF; CDR3 DNA: TGTGCCAGCTGGGACGGGGCTGAAGCTTTCTTT; D gene: .; V gene: TRBV18; clone size: many; J gene: TRBJ1-1
CDR3 protein: CASKSTGGGNTEAFF; CDR3 DNA: TGTGCCAGTAAAAGCACAGGGGGAGGGAACACTGAAGCTTTCTTT; D gene: TRBD1; V gene: TRBV19; clone size: .; J gene: TRBJ1-1
CDR3 protein: CASSEPRANSPLHF; CDR3 DNA: TGTGCCAGCAGTGAACCACGGGCAAATTCACCCCTCCACTTT; D gene: .; V gene: TRBV25-1; clone size: few; J gene: TRBJ1-6
CDR3 protein: CASSIRTSGRATEQYF; CDR3 DNA: TGTGCCAGTAGCATAAGGACTAGCGGGAGGGCTACCGAGCAGTACTTC; D gene: TRBD2; V gene: TRBV19; clone size: .; J gene: TRBJ2-7
CDR3 protein: CASSQVTGTTDTQYF; CDR3 DNA: TGTGCCAGCAGCCAAGTTACCGGTACCACAGATACGCAGTATTTT; D gene: .; V gene: TRBV3-1; clone size: many; J gene: TRBJ2-3
CDR3 protein: CSATAGLTYNEQFF; CDR3 DNA: TGCAGTGCTACTGCGGGACTCACCTACAATGAGCAGTTCTTC; D gene: .; V gene: TRBV20-1; clone size: few; J gene: TRBJ2-1
CDR3 protein: CSAQMDRTSPDTQYF; CDR3 DNA: TGCAGTGCTCAGATGGACCGAACCTCCCCAGATACGCAGTATTTT; D gene: .; V gene: TRBV20-1; clone size: .; J gene: TRBJ2-3
CDR3 protein: CSARADSNQPQHF; CDR3 DNA: TGCAGTGCTAGAGCGGATAGCAATCAGCCCCAGCATTTT; D gene: .; V gene: TRBV20-1; clone size: many; J gene: TRBJ1-5
CDR3 protein: CASSYASTGEYEQYF; CDR3 DNA: TGTGCCAGCAGTTACGCGAGCACGGGCGAATACGAGCAGTACTTC; D gene: .; V gene: TRBV6-6; clone size: many; J gene: TRBJ2-7
CDR3 protein: CASSLEGEPRNGYTF; CDR3 DNA: TGCGCCAGCAGCTTGGAGGGGGAACCGAGGAATGGCTACACCTTC; D gene: .; V gene: TRBV5-1; clone size: many; J gene: TRBJ1-2
CDR3 protein: CASSLLGLGTIEAFF; CDR3 DNA: TGTGCCAGCAGCTTGTTAGGATTGGGGACAATTGAAGCTTTCTTT; D gene: .; V gene: TRBV5-5; clone size: few; J gene: TRBJ1-1
CDR3 protein: CASSSRGISTDTQHF; CDR3 DNA: TGTGCCAGCAGTTCCAGGGGCATCAGCACAGATACGCAGCATTTT; D gene: .; V gene: TRBV28; clone size: few; J gene: TRBJ1-5
CDR3 protein: CASSLLGGSYEQYF; CDR3 DNA: TGCGCCAGCAGCTTGTTGGGTGGCTCCTACGAGCAGTACTTC; D gene: .; V gene: TRBV27; clone size: many; J gene: TRBJ2-7
CDR3 protein: CAWSGTGEPKNIQYF; CDR3 DNA: TGTGCCTGGAGTGGGACAGGGGAACCCAAAAACATTCAGTACTTC; D gene: TRBD1; V gene: TRBV30; clone size: few; J gene: TRBJ2-4
CDR3 protein: CASSPTTNYGYTF; CDR3 DNA: TGCGCCAGCAGCCCGACAACTAACTATGGCTACACCTTC; D gene: .; V gene: TRBV5-1; clone size: many; J gene: TRBJ1-2
CDR3 protein: CSARVARGNSPLHF; CDR3 DNA: TGCAGTGCTAGAGTAGCCAGGGGTAATTCACCCCTCCACTTT; D gene: .; V gene: TRBV20-1; clone size: .; J gene: TRBJ1-6
CDR3 protein: CASSLATANQETQYF; CDR3 DNA: TGTGCCAGCAGCTTGGCGACAGCGAACCAAGAGACCCAGTACTTC; D gene: .; V gene: TRBV7-8; clone size: few; J gene: TRBJ2-5
CDR3 protein: CASSLAGSLAGVREQYF; CDR3 DNA: TGTGCCAGCAGCTTAGCAGGTTCACTAGCGGGAGTGCGAGAGCAGTACTTC; D gene: TRBD2; V gene: TRBV7-2; clone size: few; J gene: TRBJ2-7
CDR3 protein: CASRRYSNQPQHF; CDR3 DNA: TGTGCCAGCAGAAGATATAGCAATCAGCCCCAGCATTTT; D gene: .; V gene: TRBV28; clone size: many; J gene: TRBJ1-5
CDR3 protein: CASSLVRASGELFF; CDR3 DNA: TGTGCCAGCAGCTTGGTCAGAGCGTCCGGGGAGCTGTTTTTT; D gene: .; V gene: TRBV5-5; clone size: many; J gene: TRBJ2-2
CDR3 protein: CSASRAGTATYEQYF; CDR3 DNA: TGCAGTGCTAGCCGGGCCGGGACTGCGACCTACGAGCAGTACTTC; D gene: .; V gene: TRBV20-1; clone size: .; J gene: TRBJ2-7
CDR3 protein: CSVGGSSYEQYF; CDR3 DNA: TGCAGCGTCGGGGGGAGCTCCTACGAGCAGTACTTC; D gene: TRBD2; V gene: TRBV29-1; clone size: many; J gene: TRBJ2-7